A selection of T cell receptor beta chains follows, all from one sample in a study of vaccination effects on CD4 cells after COVID-19. Repertoires were generated with immunoSEQ multiplex PCR, while TCRdb's copy carries only in-frame clones and drops some. The sample includes 14,000 or so clones, over 70% seen only once; the top ten take 15% to 20%. Which antigens these TCRs recognize remains unknown. Sample: CD4+ T cells from PBMCs cultured with SARS-CoV-2 spike peptides, taken after COVID-19 vaccination. These receptors all stem from a human donor who had a prior SARS-CoV-2 infection. Both conserved end residues are part of each CDR3. The D gene is left open where the match is weak. Rows may omit the clone size; those that give it use once, few, many or a size class.

>TRBV5-1|.|.|TRBJ2-6
TGCGCCAGCAGCTTGGTAGATGGGGCCAACGTCCTGACTTTC
CASSLVDGANVLTF
>TRBV2|.|.|TRBJ1-3
TGTGCCAGCAGTCCGGACAGCGGGAACACCATATATTTT
CASSPDSGNTIYF
>TRBV5-5|.|.|TRBJ1-2
TGTGCCAGCAGCTTGGTTGGGCAGTACGATGGCTACACCTTC
CASSLVGQYDGYTF
>TRBV6-4|.|TRBD1|TRBJ1-1
TGTGCCAGCAGTGACTCATCAGGGGGCTACACTGAAGCTTTCTTT
CASSDSSGGYTEAFF
>TRBV20-1|.|TRBD2|TRBJ2-5
TGCAGTGCTAGTCCGGGACTAGCGGTGTTCGGGACCCAGTACTTC
CSASPGLAVFGTQYF
>TRBV5-1|once|TRBD1|TRBJ2-5
TGCGCCAGCAGCGTGGGACAGGGGGCAGAGACCCAGTACTTC
CASSVGQGAETQYF
>TRBV3-1/TRBV3-2|.|.|TRBJ2-7
TGTGCCAGCAGCCACTATGACAGGATGTACGAGCAGTACTTC
CASSHYDRMYEQYF
>TRBV6-2/TRBV6-3|.|.|TRBJ1-1
TGTGCCAGCAGTTACTATCCAGGGAGAACTGAAGCTTTCTTT
CASSYYPGRTEAFF
>TRBV5-1|.|TRBD1|TRBJ1-2
TGCGCCAGCAGCCTCGGGACAGTGGGTGGCTACACCTTC
CASSLGTVGGYTF
>TRBV5-4|.|.|TRBJ1-2
TGTGCCAGCAGCTACCCGGCCTTTGGAGGCTACACCTTC
CASSYPAFGGYTF
>TRBV5-6|.|.|TRBJ2-2
TGTGCCAGCAGCTTGGCCAGATTCGGGGAGCTGTTTTTT
CASSLARFGELFF
>TRBV21-1|.|.|TRBJ2-2
TGTGCCAGCAGCACCACTGGAGAGGGGTTTGACCGGGGAGCTGTTTTT
CASSTTGEGFDRGAVF
>TRBV30|.|.|TRBJ2-3
TGTGCCTGGAGTCAGGGGCTAGCAGATACGCAGTATTTT
CAWSQGLADTQYF
>TRBV6-5|medium-sized|TRBD2|TRBJ2-1
TGTGCCAGCAGTTACTCTAGCGGGGGGTCCTATGAGCAGTTCTTC
CASSYSSGGSYEQFF
>TRBV9|.|.|TRBJ2-7
TGTGCCAGCAGCGTAGGTATAGGAACTTACGAGCAGTACTTC
CASSVGIGTYEQYF
>TRBV7-9|few|TRBD1|TRBJ2-6
TGTGCCAGCAGCCCTGGACAGGGTTACTCTGGGGCCAACGTCCTGACTTTC
CASSPGQGYSGANVLTF
>TRBV27|once|.|TRBJ2-2
TGTGCCAGCAGTTCGGGACTCCAGTTCGCGAACACCGGGGAGCTGTTTTTT
CASSSGLQFANTGELFF
>TRBV19|.|TRBD1|TRBJ2-7
TGTGCCAGTAGTAGGGACCGGGACAGCTACGAGCAGTACTTC
CASSRDRDSYEQYF
>TRBV2|.|.|TRBJ1-5
TGTGCCAGCAGTGAAGATGGTTTCGGCAATCAGCCCCAGCATTTT
CASSEDGFGNQPQHF
>TRBV7-8|.|.|TRBJ1-5
TGTGCCAGCAGCTTCAGGACGGAGATATATAGCAATCAGCCCCAGCATTTT
CASSFRTEIYSNQPQHF
>TRBV20-1|.|.|TRBJ2-6
TGCAGTGCTAGTGGTGGAAGGTTAGGGGCCAACGTCCTGACTTTC
CSASGGRLGANVLTF
>TRBV4-3|.|.|TRBJ2-3
TGCGCCAGCAGCCAAGCTCAAGGGGATACGCAGTATTTT
CASSQAQGDTQYF
>TRBV29-1|.|.|TRBJ2-5
TGCAGCGTTGTACGGTGGCAGCAAGAGACCCAGTACTTC
CSVVRWQQETQYF
>TRBV4-3|.|TRBD1|TRBJ2-5
TGCGCCAGCAGCTCTGACAGGGACGGGACCCAGTACTTC
CASSSDRDGTQYF
>TRBV27|.|.|TRBJ2-7
TGTGCCAGGAGTTGGGTGTGGGAGAAAACAGGAGGGTACGAGCAGTACTTC
CARSWVWEKTGGYEQYF
>TRBV5-4|.|.|TRBJ2-2
TGTGCCAGCAGCTACCCAAACACCGGGGAGCTGTTTTTT
CASSYPNTGELFF
>TRBV3-1/TRBV3-2|once|.|TRBJ2-4
TGTGCCAGCAGCCCCAGAGGGGGGGGTCTAGCCAAAAACATTCAGTACTTC
CASSPRGGGLAKNIQYF
>TRBV2|.|TRBD1|TRBJ1-1
TGTGCCAGCAGTGATTGGGACAGGGGGCAAAGCACTGAAGCTTTCTTT
CASSDWDRGQSTEAFF
>TRBV2|.|.|TRBJ1-1
TGTGCCAGCAGTGAAGGGTACACTGAAGCTTTCTTT
CASSEGYTEAFF
>TRBV5-1|.|.|TRBJ2-1
TGCGCCAGCAGCCCGACGGACAGATACTACAATGAGCAGTTCTTC
CASSPTDRYYNEQFF
>TRBV10-1|once|.|TRBJ2-3
TGCGCCAGCCCCACTTGGGACACAGATACGCAGTATTTT
CASPTWDTDTQYF
>TRBV7-9|.|.|TRBJ2-3
TGTGCCAGCAGGTTAAAGGGGCAAAGCACAGATACGCAGTATTTT
CASRLKGQSTDTQYF
>TRBV6-2/TRBV6-3|.|TRBD2|TRBJ2-7
TGTGCCAGCAGTTATACCATCGGCGGGAGGGCGTACGAGCAGTACTTC
CASSYTIGGRAYEQYF
>TRBV6-1|few|TRBD1|TRBJ1-2
TGTGCCAGCAGTGAACCCCAGGGGGCACGTTGGAACTATGGCTACACCTTC
CASSEPQGARWNYGYTF
>TRBV7-2|.|.|TRBJ1-2
TGTGCCAGCAGCTTCAGAGATCCGGAGGGAGACTATGGCTACACCTTC
CASSFRDPEGDYGYTF
>TRBV7-9|.|.|TRBJ2-7
TGTGCCAGCAGCTTTAGTCCCATCTCCTACGAGCAGTACTTC
CASSFSPISYEQYF
>TRBV5-4|.|TRBD1|TRBJ1-4
TGTGCCAGCAGCTCCGGGACAGTGAATGAAAAACTGTTTTTT
CASSSGTVNEKLFF
>TRBV6-5|.|TRBD2|TRBJ2-1
TGTGCCAGCAGTTATGGGCTAGCGGGGTCCAATGAGCAGTTCTTC
CASSYGLAGSNEQFF
>TRBV5-1|.|TRBD1|TRBJ1-4
TGCGCCAGCAGCTTGTGGGCAGGGGGGTCTTCGGATGAAAAACTGTTTTTT
CASSLWAGGSSDEKLFF
>TRBV2|.|TRBD2|TRBJ2-1
TGTGCCAGCAGGGATCCTAGCGGGGGGGGGTACAATGAGCAGTTCTTC
CASRDPSGGGYNEQFF
>TRBV11-2|.|TRBD2|TRBJ2-7
TGTGCCAGCAGCCCCCTGACTAGCACGCAGTACTTC
CASSPLTSTQYF